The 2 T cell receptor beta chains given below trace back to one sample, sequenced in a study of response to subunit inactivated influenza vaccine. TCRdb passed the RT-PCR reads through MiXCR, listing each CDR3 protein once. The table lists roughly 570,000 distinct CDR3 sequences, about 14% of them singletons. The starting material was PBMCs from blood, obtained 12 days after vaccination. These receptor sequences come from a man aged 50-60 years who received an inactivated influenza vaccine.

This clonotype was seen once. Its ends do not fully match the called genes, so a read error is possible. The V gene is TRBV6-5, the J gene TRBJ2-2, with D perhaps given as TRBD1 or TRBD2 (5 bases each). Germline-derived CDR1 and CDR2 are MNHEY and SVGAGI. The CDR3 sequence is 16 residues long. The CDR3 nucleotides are TGTGCCTGCAGTTATAGGTCCGGGGCAGGTACCGGGGAGCTGTTTTTT. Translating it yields CACSYRSGAGTGELFF.

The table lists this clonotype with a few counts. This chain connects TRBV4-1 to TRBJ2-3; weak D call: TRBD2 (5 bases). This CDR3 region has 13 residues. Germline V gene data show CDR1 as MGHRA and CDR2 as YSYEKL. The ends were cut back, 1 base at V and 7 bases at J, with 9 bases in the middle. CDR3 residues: CASSQVASNTQYF. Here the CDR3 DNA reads TGCGCCAGCAGCCAAGTTGCTAGCAATACGCAGTATTTT.